One T cell receptor (beta chain) is described in this entry. What it binds is not known. The data belong to a study of cytomegalovirus exposure and HLA in healthy donors. Study findings and constraints: A highly shared variant cluster was judged a likely technical artifact.

From germline, CDR1 is LNHDA and CDR2 SQIVND (reference sequence). V dropped 3 bases and J dropped 5 bases, with 19 bases sitting between them. CDR3 length: 16 residues. 13 Jbeta primers and 60 Vbeta primers were used for the PCR. Using immunoSEQ multiplex PCR, the repertoire was profiled, and TCRdb retains in-frame clones only, with some absent. The top ten hold 0.3% to 0.35% of the sample, which has approximately 290,000 clones, 75% to 90% seen once. The sequence came from a girl aged 2 to 10 in good health and CMV-seronegative. The V and J genes are TRBV19 and TRBJ1-2, with D maybe TRBD1 (5 bases). Specimen: PBMCs. The DNA of the CDR3 is TGTGCCAGTAGTATCGGGCCCGCAGGGCAAAGTTATGGCTACACCTTC. Protein: CASSIGPAGQSYGYTF.